This T cell receptor (beta chain) was captured in a study of cytomegalovirus exposure and HLA in healthy donors. This CDR3 is 13 amino acids long. V lost 6 bases and J lost 3, with 11 bases in between. CDR1 is MGHDK and CDR2 is SYGVNS in the germline V gene. 60 Vbeta and 13 Jbeta primers were used in PCR. The repertoire was sequenced with immunoSEQ multiplex PCR; TCRdb's copy has only in-frame clones and lacks some. The sample carries about 95,000 clones, around 70% recorded once. On this clone: Its antigen is undetermined.

Study-level points and caveats: The authors later found HLA-associated TCR beta chains more clonally expanded than equally common others.

This receptor was obtained from a woman aged 45 to 65 in good health and CMV-seropositive. Sequenced: PBMCs. V and J are TRBV25-1 and TRBJ1-1; maybe TRBD1 (5 bases). The CDR3 region has the DNA TGTGCCAGCAGCTTGGGAGGGGACACTGAAGCTTTCTTT. Residues: CASSLGGDTEAFF.